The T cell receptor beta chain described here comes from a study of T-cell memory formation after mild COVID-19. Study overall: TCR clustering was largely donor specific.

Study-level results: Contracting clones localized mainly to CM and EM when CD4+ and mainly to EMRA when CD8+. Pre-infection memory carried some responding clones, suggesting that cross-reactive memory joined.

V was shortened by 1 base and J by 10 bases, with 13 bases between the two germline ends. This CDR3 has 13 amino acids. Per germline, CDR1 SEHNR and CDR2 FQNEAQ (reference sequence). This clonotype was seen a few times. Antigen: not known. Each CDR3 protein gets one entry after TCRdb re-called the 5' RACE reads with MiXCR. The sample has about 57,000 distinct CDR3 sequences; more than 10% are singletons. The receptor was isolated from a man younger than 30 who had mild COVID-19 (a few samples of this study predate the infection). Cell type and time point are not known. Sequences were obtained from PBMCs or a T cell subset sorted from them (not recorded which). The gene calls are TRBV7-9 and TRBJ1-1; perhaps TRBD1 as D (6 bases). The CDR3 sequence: CASSLETGGIAFF. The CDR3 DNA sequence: TGTGCCAGCAGCTTAGAGACAGGAGGGATAGCTTTCTTT.